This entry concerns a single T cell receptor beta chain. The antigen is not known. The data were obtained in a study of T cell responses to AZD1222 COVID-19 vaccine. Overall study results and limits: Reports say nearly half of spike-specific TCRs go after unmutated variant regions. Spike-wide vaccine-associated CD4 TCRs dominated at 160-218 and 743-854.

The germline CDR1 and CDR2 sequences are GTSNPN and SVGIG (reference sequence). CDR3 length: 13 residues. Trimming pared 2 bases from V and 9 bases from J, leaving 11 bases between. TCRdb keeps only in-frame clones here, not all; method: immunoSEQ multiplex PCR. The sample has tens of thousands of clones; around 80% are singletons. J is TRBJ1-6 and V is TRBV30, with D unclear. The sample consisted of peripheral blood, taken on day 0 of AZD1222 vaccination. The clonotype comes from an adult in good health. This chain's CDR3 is CAWSTDLGSPLHF. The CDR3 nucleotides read TGTGCCTGGAGTACGGACCTCGGTTCACCCCTCCACTTT. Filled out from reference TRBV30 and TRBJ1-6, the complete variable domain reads SQTIHQWPATLVQPVGSPLSLECTVEGTSNPNLYWYRQAAGRGLQLLFYSVGIGQISSEVPQNLSASRPQDRQFILSSKKLLLSDSGFYLCAWSTDLGSPLHFGNGTRLTVT.